This T cell receptor beta chain was recovered during a study of T cells in Graves' hyperthyroidism and ophthalmopathy (dated by TCRdb to between 2018 and 2021). Context from the whole study: Peripheral blood was collected at initial diagnosis, before any treatment. After sampling, hyperthyroidism patients received methimazole starting at 30 mg daily, and ophthalmopathy patients received high-dose intravenous methylprednisolone. Prospective prediction of ophthalmopathy was tested in an independent validation cohort of approximately 19 hyperthyroidism patients and 17 patients who later progressed to ophthalmopathy. According to the paper, TCR Vbeta CDR3 sequencing was carried out on about 140 peripheral blood samples, which came from around 43 ophthalmopathy, under 85 hyperthyroidism and 17 progressor patients. To identify TCR V-J signatures that set the groups apart, the researchers used a discovery cohort of 100 patients, made up of roughly 40 with Graves' ophthalmopathy and around 58 with stable Graves' hyperthyroidism. The 90 or so discovery patients were randomly split 7:3 into training and test sets. Thyroid tissue and blood T-cell repertoires from about six Graves' hyperthyroidism patients were also compared in the study. Findings and caveats that apply to the study as a whole: In validation, the model predicted progression to ophthalmopathy a median of 6.5 months before onset, with roughly 70% sensitivity and almost 75% specificity. Most expanded thyroid clonotypes (frequency above 0.001) were also found in blood, which suggests that blood repertoires may mirror thyroid immune responses. Sample size was not statistically predetermined, and investigators were not blinded to group allocation. Ophthalmopathy was separated from stable hyperthyroidism by a 13 V-J signature model, with about 86% sensitivity and 81% to 82% specificity obtained in cross-validation and 80%/75% obtained in testing.

Via the germline V gene, CDR1 is SQVTM and CDR2 ANQGSEA. Reading from cysteine to phenylalanine, the CDR3 counts 13 amino acids. Just CDR3 DNA is preserved here, 39 bases in frame from base 1. Cut back by 5 bases and 3 bases, the V and J ends lie 14 bases apart. TCR beta CDR3 regions were amplified from RNA transcripts. A first-round RT-PCR of the TCR CDR3 used the HTBI primer set with the Qiagen OneStep RT-PCR kit. The libraries were constructed in a second round of multiplex PCR and then size-selected and purified. Paired-end sequencing of the libraries was performed with 100 bp reads on an Illumina HiSeq2000. Per the source publication's procedure: SOAPnuke was used to process the raw data, throwing out any read that contained adapters or uncalled bases, had a mean Phred below 15, or lacked an exact constant-primer or identifier match. High-quality paired reads were merged with COPE v1.2.5, and unique nucleotide sequences were defined as clonotypes. MiTCR v1.1 was used to align clonotypes to the IMGT TRBV, TRBD and TRBJ reference segments. The analysis included only V-J combinations with a frequency above 0.0001, which together covered 99% to 99.2% of the repertoires. The TCS score was defined as the ratio of F50 (clonal expansion) to E x V (chaos), calculated using BLOSUM62-based TCRdist between CDR3 peptides within each V-J. Welch's t-statistics and random forest reduced roughly 500 V-J features to under 15, which were used in a naive Bayes classifier (R e1071). The raw public data were reprocessed by TCRdb itself: fastp quality trimming at Q25, MiXCR clonotype calling, in-frame beta chains only. Rows matching on CDR3 protein sequence are summarized as one entry with the most common DNA and genes. TCRdb's processing, not the authors' own work, is the source of the V and J calls. The sample table contains some 600,000 distinct CDR3 sequences; only one count was recorded for over 11% of them. Together, the top ten hold roughly 5.5% of the sample.

The hyperthyroidism patients were between 18 and 65 years old and newly diagnosed, with a disease duration of less than 2 months. Any patient with an uncontrolled infection, another autoimmune disease, pregnancy or lactation was excluded. Diagnoses relied on clinical symptoms, serum thyroxine and TRAb, thyroid ultrasound and orbital computed tomography. For progressor patients, blood was drawn at the first diagnosis of hyperthyroidism, before any ophthalmopathy symptoms had appeared. Ficoll-Paque density gradient centrifugation was used to isolate PBMCs from about 9 ml of fresh peripheral blood. Patients classed as progressors first received a Graves' hyperthyroidism diagnosis and then went on to develop ophthalmopathy during follow-up. Total RNA was extracted with Trizol reagent, and quality was checked on an Agilent 2100 Bioanalyzer. Remarks on this clonotype: Its antigen specificity is not known. Base quality data are lacking; no much larger clone is found one base away.

In this chain, TRBV29-1 is recombined with TRBJ2-7; the D gene is possibly TRBD1, with 5 bases matching. The sequencing sample was made of blood. The source of this sequence is a woman aged 25 to 39 with Graves' hyperthyroidism that later progressed to Graves' ophthalmopathy. The CDR3 amino acid sequence is: CSVLTEMGYEQYF. DNA sequence: TGCAGCGTTTTGACAGAAATGGGCTACGAGCAGTACTTC.